This passage covers 29 T cell receptor beta chains from one sample sequenced in a study of OX40 agonist ivuxolimab in advanced cancers. Profiling relied on immunoSEQ multiplex PCR, and the TCRdb table lists in-frame clones only, not all of them. Here the sample spans about 60,000 clones, about 89% being singletons. This specimen was CD4+ or CD8+ T cells sorted from blood, taken in a trial of the OX40 agonist ivuxolimab. All receptors come from an adult with an advanced solid tumor such as melanoma, head and neck, liver or kidney cancer.

V gene TRBV7-9 combines with J gene TRBJ1-2; D unresolved. The CDR3 extends over 11 amino acids. Germline CDR1 reads SEHNR; CDR2 reads FQNEAQ (reference sequence). V lost 3 bases, J lost 6 bases, and 5 bases lay in between. The CDR3: CASSFKDGYTF. CDR3 sequence (DNA): TGTGCCAGCAGCTTTAAGGATGGCTACACCTTC.

This chain connects TRBV9 to TRBJ2-7, with 9 bases matching TRBD2. The CDR3 sequence is 15 residues long. V lost 0 bases, J lost 5 bases, and 6 bases stayed unmatched. Germline CDR1 and CDR2: SGDLS and YYNGEE. The CDR3 region is CASSVGIAGVHEQYF. CDR3 DNA: TGTGCCAGCAGCGTAGGGATAGCGGGAGTCCACGAGCAGTACTTC.

This chain links TRBV28 with TRBJ1-3; D ambiguous. The CDR3 loop spans 14 amino acids. V was cut by 2 bases and J by 0 bases, with 5 bases left in between. CDR1 MDHEN and CDR2 SYDVKM come from the germline V gene. CDR3 region: CASSLVASGNTIYF. CDR3 nucleotide sequence: TGTGCCAGCAGTTTAGTTGCCTCTGGAAACACCATATATTTT.

The chain carries TRBV7-9 and TRBJ1-2, with D possibly TRBD1 on 6 matching bases. There are 15 residues in the CDR3. Germline-derived CDR1 and CDR2 are SEHNR and FQNEAQ (reference sequence). Trimming removed 1 base from V and 4 bases from J, with 13 bases in between. The CDR3 loop is CASSLDPGEGYGYTF. The CDR3 DNA reads as TGTGCCAGCAGCTTAGACCCAGGGGAAGGCTATGGCTACACCTTC.

There are many counts of this clone. The J gene is TRBJ2-1, the V gene TRBV7-9, with 7 bases lining up with TRBD2. Trimming removed 6 bases from V and 7 bases from J; junction bases left unmatched: 12. Germline lookup yields CDR1 SEHNR and CDR2 FQNEAQ (reference sequence). This CDR3 is 15 amino acids long. The CDR3 DNA reads as TGTGCCAGCAGATTTGAGGCGGCGGGGGAGAATGAGCAGTTCTTC. Amino acids: CASRFEAAGENEQFF.

A remark on this clone: At the DNA level, this CDR3 is encoded by other sequences in the same sample as well. This chain links TRBV27 with TRBJ2-1; D possibly uses TRBD1 or TRBD2 (5 bases each). CDR1 MNHEY and CDR2 SMNVEV come from the germline V gene (reference sequence). Between the trimmed V and J ends, which lost 2 bases and 0 bases, there was a span of 5 bases. CDR3 length: 14 residues. CDR3 sequence: CASSLGGSYNEQFF. The DNA of the CDR3 is TGTGCCAGCAGTTTAGGGGGCTCCTACAATGAGCAGTTCTTC.

V is TRBV4-1 and J is TRBJ2-3; possibly TRBD2 for D (6 bases). The CDR3 contains 13 residues. The germline gives CDR1 MGHRA, CDR2 YSYEKL. V was shortened by 2 bases and J by 6 bases, with 9 bases between the two germline ends. In nucleotides, the CDR3 is TGCGCCAGCAGCCAATCTGGGGGGGATACGCAGTATTTT. Translated, it gives CASSQSGGDTQYF.

V is TRBV5-1 and J is TRBJ2-1, with 10 bases fitting TRBD2. The CDR3 contains 15 residues. V was pared by 5 bases and J by 3 bases, with 5 bases of the junction left unmatched. Looked up from germline, CDR1 is SGHRS and CDR2 is YFSETQ. CDR3 bases: TGCGCCAGCAGGGGAGGACTAGCGGACTACAATGAGCAGTTCTTC. Encoded protein: CASRGGLADYNEQFF.

This chain uses TRBV9 with TRBJ2-2; 10 bases match TRBD1. This CDR3 spans 15 amino acids. V was pared by 4 bases and J by 5 bases, with 5 bases of the junction left unmatched. Looked up from germline, CDR1 is SGDLS and CDR2 is YYNGEE. The CDR3 region has the DNA TGTGCCAGCAGCTTCCGGACAGGGGGGACCGGGGAGCTGTTTTTT. Encoded protein: CASSFRTGGTGELFF.

The rearrangement uses TRBV11-2 and TRBJ2-3; 9 bases are shared with TRBD2. CDR3 length: 18 residues. Germline V lookup: CDR1 SGHAT, CDR2 FQNNGV. The ends lost 4 bases at V and 4 bases at J; junction bases unmatched: 15. The CDR3 loop reads CASSSLRSMSGRSDTQYF. Here the CDR3 DNA reads TGTGCCAGCAGCTCCTTGCGTAGCATGAGCGGGAGGTCAGATACGCAGTATTTT.

This clone was detected only once. This chain links TRBV5-1 with TRBJ2-1; TRBD2 aligns across 8 bases. The length of the CDR3 is 16 residues. The germline gives CDR1 SGHRS, CDR2 YFSETQ. V shed 2 bases and J 2 bases; nucleotides not matched to a gene: 6. As DNA, the CDR3 is TGCGCCAGCAGCTTAGGCGGGAGGCCGGCCTACAATGAGCAGTTCTTC. It is translated as CASSLGGRPAYNEQFF. Full variable domain (missing parts from reference TRBV5-1 and TRBJ2-1): KAGVTQTPRYLIKTRGQQVTLSCSPISGHRSVSWYQQTPGQGLQFLFEYFSETQRNKGNFPGRFSGRQFSNSRSEMNVSTLELGDSALYLCASSLGGRPAYNEQFFGPGTRLTVL.

This chain joins TRBV4-1 and TRBJ2-1; no reliable D call. CDR1 and CDR2 (germline): MGHRA, YSYEKL. The CDR3 is 16 residues long. Between the trimmed V and J ends, which lost 1 base and 0 bases, there was a span of 10 bases. The CDR3 loop is CASSQGWVSSYNEQFF. The CDR3 DNA follows: TGCGCCAGCAGCCAAGGGTGGGTCAGCTCCTACAATGAGCAGTTCTTC.

The J gene is TRBJ1-5, the V gene TRBV6-5; TRBD1 is a possible D gene (5 bases). Trimming took 2 bases from V and 7 from J, leaving 9 bases between them. CDR1 is MNHEY, CDR2 SVGAGI, per germline. The length of the CDR3 is 13 residues. This chain's CDR3 is CASSYQGAQPQHF. The CDR3 region has the DNA TGTGCCAGCAGTTACCAAGGGGCCCAGCCCCAGCATTTT.

V is TRBV9 and J is TRBJ1-4; D perhaps matches TRBD1 (6 bases). The CDR3 sequence is 15 residues long. The germline V gene encodes CDR1 SGDLS and CDR2 YYNGEE. Trimming stripped 10 bases from V and 7 bases from J, with 23 bases between. The chain's CDR3 is CASGKGGLTGEKLFF. In nucleotides, the CDR3 is TGTGCCTCAGGAAAGGGGGGTTTAACGGGTGAAAAACTGTTTTTT.

The V and J genes are TRBV30 and TRBJ2-1; possible D gene TRBD2, 6 bases. V was clipped by 5 bases and J by 2 bases, with 16 bases between them. Germline lookup yields CDR1 GTSNPN and CDR2 SVGIG (reference sequence). CDR3 length equals 15 residues. CDR3 sequence reads: CAWERELAPYNEQFF. The CDR3, as DNA: TGTGCCTGGGAAAGGGAACTAGCCCCCTACAATGAGCAGTTCTTC.

DNA for the CDR3: TGTGCCAGCAGCTTGCAGGGAAACTATGGCTACACCTTC. This codes for CASSLQGNYGYTF. The V call is TRBV5-6, the J call TRBJ1-2; D perhaps matches TRBD1 (5 bases). The ends were cut back, 1 base at V and 2 bases at J, with 6 bases in the middle. Germline assignment: CDR1 SGHDT and CDR2 YYEEEE. The CDR3 sequence is 13 residues long.

This clone has a single count. The chain combines TRBV11-2 with TRBJ2-3; D gene unclear. CDR1 and CDR2 (germline): SGHAT, FQNNGV. This CDR3 region has 14 residues. V lost 4 bases and J lost 6, with 14 bases in between. The CDR3 region is CASSSLSMPDTQYF. For the CDR3, the DNA is TGTGCCAGCAGCTCGTTGTCTATGCCCGATACGCAGTATTTT.

The J gene is TRBJ2-6, the V gene TRBV5-5; 10 bases map to TRBD1. This CDR3 comprises 17 residues. Trimming at V came to 0 bases and at J to 3 bases, leaving 3 bases not matched to a gene. From germline, CDR1 is SGHKS and CDR2 YYEKEE (reference sequence). CDR3 sequence: CASSLGQGANGANVLTF. The CDR3 bases are TGTGCCAGCAGCTTGGGACAGGGGGCAAATGGGGCCAACGTCCTGACTTTC.

The chain joins TRBV7-9 to TRBJ2-1; 10 nucleotides agree with TRBD2. V lost 3 bases and J lost 8; bases outside the gene matches: 1. CDR3 length equals 13 residues. Germline V CDR1 and CDR2: SEHNR, FQNEAQ (reference sequence). The CDR3 is CASSFGTSDEQFF. The DNA of the CDR3 is TGTGCCAGCAGCTTTGGGACTAGCGATGAGCAGTTCTTC.

This chain joins TRBV14 and TRBJ2-7; D tentatively fits TRBD1 or TRBD2 (5 bases each). From germline, CDR1 is SGHDN and CDR2 FVKESK. V was clipped by 4 bases and J by 0 bases, with 10 bases between them. The CDR3 runs 14 residues. The chain's CDR3 is CASSPWGSSYEQYF. The CDR3 nucleotides read TGTGCCAGCAGCCCCTGGGGGAGCTCCTACGAGCAGTACTTC.

The chain links TRBV29-1 to TRBJ1-3; maybe TRBD1 (6 bases). The CDR3 spans 15 residues. The V gene lost 5 bases and the J gene lost 1 base, with 15 bases spanning the gap. Germline V lookup: CDR1 SQVTM, CDR2 ANQGSEA. The CDR3 bases are TGCAGCGTTCGGGTCGGGACACCTTCTGGAAACACCATATATTTT. This gives the protein CSVRVGTPSGNTIYF.

This chain connects TRBV9 to TRBJ1-3; no firm D call. Germline lookup yields CDR1 SGDLS and CDR2 YYNGEE. This CDR3 is 14 amino acids long. Between the trimmed V and J ends, which lost 0 bases and 4 bases, there was a span of 8 bases. The CDR3 DNA sequence: TGTGCCAGCAGCGTAGGGGAGTCGGGAAACACCATATATTTT. It encodes CASSVGESGNTIYF.

In nucleotides, the CDR3 is TGTGCCAGCAGTTCAAGTTACGTAACATTACGGCAGCCCCAGCATTTT. Amino acid sequence: CASSSSYVTLRQPQHF. This rearrangement joins TRBV6-6 to TRBJ1-5; D is undetermined. The CDR3 length is 16 residues. CDR1 and CDR2 (germline): MNHNY, SVGAGI (reference sequence). The V end lost 4 bases, the J end lost 7 bases, and 20 bases lay between the germline ends.

The chain is built from TRBV28 and TRBJ2-1; D is perhaps TRBD2 (6 bases). Germline loops: CDR1 MDHEN, CDR2 SYDVKM. V shed 4 bases and J shed 5 bases, with 12 bases lying between them. The CDR3 is made up of 14 amino acids. In DNA, the CDR3 is TGTGCCAGCAGTTATCTAGCGTCCGACAATGAGCAGTTCTTC. Its protein is CASSYLASDNEQFF.

The chain links TRBV13 to TRBJ1-4; D remains ambiguous. Trimming removed 0 bases at V and 6 bases at J, with 11 bases between. Germline loops: CDR1 PRHDT, CDR2 FYEKMQ (reference sequence). The CDR3 is 15 residues long. The CDR3 sequence is CASSLGGLRDEKLFF. As DNA, the CDR3 is TGTGCCAGCAGCTTAGGGGGTCTTAGAGATGAAAAACTGTTTTTT.

V usage is TRBV2 and J usage is TRBJ1-2; D not resolved. CDR3 size: 13 residues. Germline V gene sequence: CDR1 SNHLY, CDR2 FYNNEI. V dropped 4 bases and J dropped 9 bases, with 15 bases sitting between them. The CDR3 spells CASSVDQRGSYTF. The DNA for the CDR3 is TGTGCCAGCAGTGTTGACCAAAGAGGCAGCTACACCTTC.

V gene TRBV6-1 combines with J gene TRBJ2-3; D gene uncertain. With 0 bases removed from V and 0 bases from J, the gap between germline ends came to 10 bases. This CDR3 has 16 amino acids. Germline CDR1 MNHNS, CDR2 SASEGT. The CDR3 region is CASSEAPNWSTDTQYF. Here the CDR3 DNA reads TGTGCCAGCAGTGAAGCTCCCAACTGGAGCACAGATACGCAGTATTTT.

CDR3 DNA: TGTGCCAGCTCCCTCGGAGGGAGCTATGGCTACACCTTC. Translating it yields CASSLGGSYGYTF. This chain uses TRBV7-6 with TRBJ1-2, with D unclear. V was clipped by 8 bases and J by 4 bases, with 14 bases between them. The CDR3 is 13 amino acids. Germline assignment: CDR1 SGHVS and CDR2 FNYEAQ.

This sequence joins TRBV18 and TRBJ1-3; 7 nucleotides line up with TRBD1. Germline V gene data show CDR1 as KGHSH and CDR2 as LQKENI. The ends lost 6 bases at V and 5 bases at J; junction bases unmatched: 10. This CDR3 has 15 residues. CDR3 sequence (DNA): TGTGCCAGCTCGGAAGGGGGCAATTTTAGAAACACCATATATTTT. Protein product: CASSEGGNFRNTIYF.